Following are 5 T cell receptor beta chains from one sample sequenced in a study of blood T cell repertoires in COVID-19. TCRdb keeps only in-frame clones here, not all; method: immunoSEQ multiplex PCR. The repertoire holds around 72,000 clones, 80% to 90% seen once, with approximately 8% in the top ten. Sequencing input: peripheral blood. The receptor source for this set is a man aged 50 to 60 with active COVID-19.

The genes are TRBV10-3 and TRBJ1-1; possibly TRBD1 for D (6 bases). The V gene lost 10 bases and the J gene lost 0 bases, with 12 bases spanning the gap. The CDR3 is made up of 13 amino acids. CDR1 ENHRY and CDR2 SYGVKD come from the germline V gene. Here the CDR3 DNA reads TGTGCCACAGGGGTGGGAGTGAACACTGAAGCTTTCTTT. Its protein product is CATGVGVNTEAFF.

This sequence joins TRBV6-2 or TRBV6-3 and TRBJ1-3, with 8 bases lining up with TRBD1. This CDR3 has 15 residues. CDR1 is MNHEY, CDR2 SVGEGT, per germline. With 6 bases clipped from V and 2 bases from J, the junction kept 6 bases outside the gene matches. CDR3 region: CASSDRGTAGNTIYF. DNA of the CDR3: TGTGCCAGCAGCGACAGGGGAACGGCTGGAAACACCATATATTTT.

The gene calls are TRBV4-3 and TRBJ2-4; 7 nucleotides align to TRBD1. Per germline, CDR1 LGHNA and CDR2 YSLEER. This CDR3 is built from 17 residues. V shed 2 bases, J shed 3 bases, and the junction held 10 bases outside the gene matches. CDR3 DNA sequence: TGCGCCAGCAGCCAACAGGACAGGCCCTCGAGCAAAAACATTCAGTACTTC. It yields the protein CASSQQDRPSSKNIQYF.

The chain combines TRBV28 with TRBJ2-3; 10 bases line up with TRBD2. Germline V lookup: CDR1 MDHEN, CDR2 SYDVKM. The CDR3 consists of 15 residues. The trim removed 7 bases at V and 3 bases at J, leaving 7 bases unmatched. The CDR3 region is CASNPAGGETDTQYF. In nucleotides, the CDR3 is TGTGCCAGCAACCCAGCGGGGGGGGAGACAGATACGCAGTATTTT.

The CDR3 is CASSFWGTGEKLFF. As DNA, the CDR3 is TGTGCCAGCAGCTTTTGGGGTACGGGGGAAAAACTGTTTTTT. This chain links TRBV5-8 with TRBJ1-4, with D hard to call. The ends were cut back, 2 bases at V and 8 bases at J, with 13 bases in the middle. Germline V gives CDR1 SGHTS, CDR2 YDEGEE. CDR3 length: 14 amino acids.